This is a list of T cell receptor beta chains from one sample in a study of radiotherapy plus CTLA-4 blockade in lung cancer. Measured with immunoSEQ multiplex PCR; TCRdb has only the in-frame clones, and not every one. The sample lists fewer than 95,000 clones; about 83% were seen once. The sample was peripheral blood, taken from a patient treated with radiotherapy plus ipilimumab. The source is a human donor with non-small cell lung cancer who had stable disease on radiotherapy plus ipilimumab. Both conserved end residues are part of each CDR3. A D gene is named only where the DNA matches it firmly. Clone size is given for some rows only: seen once, a few or many times, or a class if the clone is expanded.

v_gene	j_gene	d_gene	abundance	CDR3nt	CDR3aa
TRBV29-1	TRBJ1-2	.	.	TGCAGCGTCCAGGTTCGACGGGACTATGGCTACACCTTC	CSVQVRRDYGYTF
TRBV6-6	TRBJ2-2	TRBD1	.	TGTGCCAGCATTTACGGACAGGGGGGGAACACCGGGGAGCTGTTTTTT	CASIYGQGGNTGELFF
TRBV9	TRBJ2-5	TRBD2	.	TGTGCCAGCAGCGTAGCTACACGGGGCGGGAGGCCTGAGACCCAGTACTTC	CASSVATRGGRPETQYF
TRBV28	TRBJ2-4	.	.	TGTGCCAGCAGTTTGATAGAAAACATTCAGTACTTC	CASSLIENIQYF
TRBV19	TRBJ1-4	.	.	TGTGCCACCCGGGACCGAGAAGATGAAAAACTGTTTTTT	CATRDREDEKLFF
TRBV28	TRBJ1-2	.	.	TGTGCCAGCAGACCCGACAGGCCGGGGGGCTACACCTTC	CASRPDRPGGYTF
TRBV4-1	TRBJ1-1	.	.	TGCGCCAGCAGCCCATTTCAGGGGACGAGTGAAGCTTTCTTT	CASSPFQGTSEAFF
TRBV29-1	TRBJ2-5	.	few	TGCAGCGTTGAAGAAGAGGGTCTGAAGACCCAGTACTTC	CSVEEEGLKTQYF
TRBV9	TRBJ2-6	TRBD2	.	TGTGCCAGCAGCGTCCGACTAGCGGGGGGCACTGGGGCCAACGTCCTGACTTTC	CASSVRLAGGTGANVLTF
TRBV2	TRBJ1-6	TRBD1	.	TGTGCCAGCACCTGGACAGGGGATATTTATAATTCACCCCTCCACTTT	CASTWTGDIYNSPLHF
TRBV4-1	TRBJ1-2	.	.	TGCGCCAGCAGCCAAGAAAACAGCTATGGCTACACCTTC	CASSQENSYGYTF
TRBV6-1	TRBJ1-5	.	.	TGTGCCAGCAGTTGGGGAGGGGGCAATCAGCCCCAGCATTTT	CASSWGGGNQPQHF
TRBV11-1	TRBJ1-2	.	.	TGTGCCAGCAGCTTCAGAGGTCTGGGGGACTATGGCTACACCTTC	CASSFRGLGDYGYTF
TRBV18	TRBJ2-5	.	.	TGTGCCAGCTCACCGGGGAAGGGGAAGACCCAGTACTTC	CASSPGKGKTQYF
TRBV6-5	TRBJ1-3	.	.	TGTGCCAGCTCACCGGGGTGGACTGGAAACACCATATATTTT	CASSPGWTGNTIYF
TRBV30	TRBJ2-7	.	.	TGTGCCTGGGGGGACTCAGGGCTAGGTCAGCAGTACTTC	CAWGDSGLGQQYF
TRBV5-1	TRBJ2-5	.	few	TGCGCCAGCAGCCCGGACAGCGGGGAGACCCAGTACTTC	CASSPDSGETQYF
TRBV19	TRBJ2-7	TRBD1	few	TGTGCCAGTAGTCCAAGGACAGGGAACTACGAGCAGTACTTC	CASSPRTGNYEQYF
TRBV11-3	TRBJ2-5	.	.	TGTGCCAGCAGCTCTTCCGGCAGGGAAGAGACCCAGTACTTC	CASSSSGREETQYF
TRBV7-2	TRBJ2-3	.	.	TGTGCCAGCAGCTTAGCGGGGGCCGGGGGAGATACGCAGTATTTT	CASSLAGAGGDTQYF
TRBV6-1	TRBJ2-3	TRBD2	.	TGTGCCGCCCAGACGGGGGGGCATAGCACAGATACGCAGTATTTT	CAAQTGGHSTDTQYF